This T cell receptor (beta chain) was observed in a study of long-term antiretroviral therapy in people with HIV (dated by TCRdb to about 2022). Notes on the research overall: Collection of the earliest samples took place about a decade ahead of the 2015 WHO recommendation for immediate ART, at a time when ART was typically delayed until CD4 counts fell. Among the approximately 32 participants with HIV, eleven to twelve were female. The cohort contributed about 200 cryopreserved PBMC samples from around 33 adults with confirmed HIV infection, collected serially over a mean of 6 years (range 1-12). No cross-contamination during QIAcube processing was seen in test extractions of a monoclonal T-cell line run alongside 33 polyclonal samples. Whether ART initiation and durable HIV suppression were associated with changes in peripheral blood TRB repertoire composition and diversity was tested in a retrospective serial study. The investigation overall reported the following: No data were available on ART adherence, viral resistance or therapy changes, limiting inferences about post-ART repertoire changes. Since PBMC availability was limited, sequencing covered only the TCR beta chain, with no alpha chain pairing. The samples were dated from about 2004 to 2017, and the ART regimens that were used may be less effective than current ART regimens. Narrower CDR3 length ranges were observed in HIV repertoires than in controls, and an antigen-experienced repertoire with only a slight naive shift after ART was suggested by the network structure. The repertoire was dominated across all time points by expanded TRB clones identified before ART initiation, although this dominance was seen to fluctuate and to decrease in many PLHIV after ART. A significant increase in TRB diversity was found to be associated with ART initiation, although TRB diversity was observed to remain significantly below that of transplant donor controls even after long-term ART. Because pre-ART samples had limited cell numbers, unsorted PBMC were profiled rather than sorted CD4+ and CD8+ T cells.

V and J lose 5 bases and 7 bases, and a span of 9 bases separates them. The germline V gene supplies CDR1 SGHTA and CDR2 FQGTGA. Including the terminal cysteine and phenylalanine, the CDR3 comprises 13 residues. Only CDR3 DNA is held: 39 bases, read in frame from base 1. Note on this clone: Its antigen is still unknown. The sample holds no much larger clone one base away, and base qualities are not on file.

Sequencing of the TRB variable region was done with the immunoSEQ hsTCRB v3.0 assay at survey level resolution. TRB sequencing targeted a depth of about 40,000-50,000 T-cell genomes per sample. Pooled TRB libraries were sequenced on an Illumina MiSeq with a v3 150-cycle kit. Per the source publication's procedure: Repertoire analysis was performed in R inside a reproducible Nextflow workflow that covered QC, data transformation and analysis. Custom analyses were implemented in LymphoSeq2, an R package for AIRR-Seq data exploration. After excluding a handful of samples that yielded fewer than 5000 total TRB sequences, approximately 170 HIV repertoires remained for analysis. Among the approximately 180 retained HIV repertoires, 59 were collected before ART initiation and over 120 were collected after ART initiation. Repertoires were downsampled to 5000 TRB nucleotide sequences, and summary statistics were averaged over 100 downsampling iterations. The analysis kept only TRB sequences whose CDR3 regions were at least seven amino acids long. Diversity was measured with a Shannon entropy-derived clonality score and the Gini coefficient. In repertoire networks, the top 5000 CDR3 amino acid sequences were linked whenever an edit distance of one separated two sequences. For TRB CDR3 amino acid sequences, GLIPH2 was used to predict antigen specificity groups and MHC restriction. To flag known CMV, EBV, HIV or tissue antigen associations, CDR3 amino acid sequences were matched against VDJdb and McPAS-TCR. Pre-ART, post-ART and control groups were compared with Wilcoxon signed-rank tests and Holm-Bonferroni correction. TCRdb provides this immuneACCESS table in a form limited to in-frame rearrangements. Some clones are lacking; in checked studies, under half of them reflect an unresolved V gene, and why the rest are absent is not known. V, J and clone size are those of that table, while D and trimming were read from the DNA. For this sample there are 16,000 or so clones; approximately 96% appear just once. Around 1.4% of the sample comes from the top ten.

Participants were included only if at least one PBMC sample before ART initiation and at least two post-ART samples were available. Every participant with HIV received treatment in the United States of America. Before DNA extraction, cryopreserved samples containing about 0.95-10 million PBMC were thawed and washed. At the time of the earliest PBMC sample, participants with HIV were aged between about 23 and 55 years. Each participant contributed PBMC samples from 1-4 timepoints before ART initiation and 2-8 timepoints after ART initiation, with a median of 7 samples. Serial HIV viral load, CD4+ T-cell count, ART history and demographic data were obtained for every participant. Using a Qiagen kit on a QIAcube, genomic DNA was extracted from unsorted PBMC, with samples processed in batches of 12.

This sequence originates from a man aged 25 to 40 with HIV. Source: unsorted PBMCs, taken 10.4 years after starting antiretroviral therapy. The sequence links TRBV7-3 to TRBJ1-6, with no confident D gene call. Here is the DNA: TGTGCCAGCAGCGCGGACGGGAATTCACCCCTCCACTTT. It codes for CASSADGNSPLHF.